This T cell receptor (beta chain) originates from a study of response to subunit inactivated influenza vaccine. Germline CDR1 and CDR2: LGHNA and YNFKEQ. The CDR3 is 16 amino acids. Germline trimming cut 5 bases from V and 5 bases from J; bases unmatched to any gene: 11. Each CDR3 protein is one row after TCRdb ran MiXCR on the RT-PCR reads. The repertoire has under 200,000 distinct CDR3 sequences, about 12% of them found once; the top ten carry over 25%. These records were also assigned to another study, of T cells expressing NK-cell markers. According to that study: The TCR beta cDNA came from 5'RACE template switching with UMIs.

This chain links TRBV4-2 with TRBJ2-5; 10 bases map to TRBD2. The sequence was collected from a man between 50 and 59 years old who received an inactivated influenza vaccine. The specimen comprised CD8+ T cells sorted from PBMCs, sampled about 12 days after vaccination. The CDR3 here is CASSGLELAGIETQYF. CDR3 nucleotide sequence: TGTGCCAGCAGCGGATTGGAACTAGCGGGAATCGAGACCCAGTACTTC.